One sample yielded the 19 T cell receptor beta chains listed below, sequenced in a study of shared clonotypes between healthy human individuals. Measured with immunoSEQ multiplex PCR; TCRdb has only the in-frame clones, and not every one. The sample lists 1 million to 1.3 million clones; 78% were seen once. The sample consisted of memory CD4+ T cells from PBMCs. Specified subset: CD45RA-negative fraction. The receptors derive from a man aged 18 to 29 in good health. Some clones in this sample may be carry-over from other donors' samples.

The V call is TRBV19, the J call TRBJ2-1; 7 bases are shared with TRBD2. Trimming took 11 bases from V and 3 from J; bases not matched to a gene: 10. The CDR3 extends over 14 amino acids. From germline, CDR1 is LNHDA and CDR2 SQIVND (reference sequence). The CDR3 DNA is TGTGCCGACGCCGGGGGGTCTAACTACAATGAGCAGTTCTTC. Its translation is CADAGGSNYNEQFF.

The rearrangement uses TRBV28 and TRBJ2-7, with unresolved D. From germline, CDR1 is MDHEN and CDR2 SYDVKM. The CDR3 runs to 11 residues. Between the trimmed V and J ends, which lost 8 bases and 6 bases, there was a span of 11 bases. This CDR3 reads CASEFRSEQYF. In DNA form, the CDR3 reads TGTGCCAGCGAGTTCCGATCCGAGCAGTACTTC.

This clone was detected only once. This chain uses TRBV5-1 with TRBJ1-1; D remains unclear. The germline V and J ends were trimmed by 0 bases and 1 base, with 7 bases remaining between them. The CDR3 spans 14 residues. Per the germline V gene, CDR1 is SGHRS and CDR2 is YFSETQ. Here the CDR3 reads CASSLAHGNTEAFF. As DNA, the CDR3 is TGCGCCAGCAGCTTGGCCCATGGGAACACTGAAGCTTTCTTT.

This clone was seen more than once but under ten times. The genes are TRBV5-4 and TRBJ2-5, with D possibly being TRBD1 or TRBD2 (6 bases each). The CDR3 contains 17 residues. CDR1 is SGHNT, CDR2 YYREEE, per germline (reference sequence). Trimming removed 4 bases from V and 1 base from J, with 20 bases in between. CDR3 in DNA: TGTGCCAGCAGCAGGGGGGTCCAGCAGGACTCCCAAGAGACCCAGTACTTC. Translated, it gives CASSRGVQQDSQETQYF. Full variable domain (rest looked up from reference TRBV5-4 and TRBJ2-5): ETGVTQSPTHLIKTRGQQVTLRCSSQSGHNTVSWYQQALGQGPQFIFQYYREEENGRGNFPPRFSGLQFPNYSSELNVNALELDDSALYLCASSRGVQQDSQETQYFGPGTRLLVL.

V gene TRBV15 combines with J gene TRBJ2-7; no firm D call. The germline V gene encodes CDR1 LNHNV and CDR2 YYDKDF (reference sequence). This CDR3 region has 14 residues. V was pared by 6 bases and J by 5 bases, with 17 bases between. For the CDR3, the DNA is TGTGCCACCAGAGACCCGGGTTCCCTAGACGAGCAGTACTTC. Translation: CATRDPGSLDEQYF.

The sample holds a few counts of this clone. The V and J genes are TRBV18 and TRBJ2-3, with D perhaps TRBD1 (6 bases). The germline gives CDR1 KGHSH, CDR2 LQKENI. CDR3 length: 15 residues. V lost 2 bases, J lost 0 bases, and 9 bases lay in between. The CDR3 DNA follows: TGTGCCAGCTCACCATGGACAGCTAGCACAGATACGCAGTATTTT. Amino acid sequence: CASSPWTASTDTQYF.

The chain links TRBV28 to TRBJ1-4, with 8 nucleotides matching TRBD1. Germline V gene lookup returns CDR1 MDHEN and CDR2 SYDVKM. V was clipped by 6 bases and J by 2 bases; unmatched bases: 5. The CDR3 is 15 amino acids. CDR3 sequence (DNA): TGTGCCAGCAGCCCAGGGGGCCGCACTAATGAAAAACTGTTTTTT. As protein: CASSPGGRTNEKLFF. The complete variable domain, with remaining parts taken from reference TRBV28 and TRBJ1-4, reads DVKVTQSSRYLVKRTGEKVFLECVQDMDHENMFWYRQDPGLGLRLIYFSYDVKMKEKGDIPEGYSVSREKKERFSLILESASTNQTSMYLCASSPGGRTNEKLFFGSGTQLSVL.

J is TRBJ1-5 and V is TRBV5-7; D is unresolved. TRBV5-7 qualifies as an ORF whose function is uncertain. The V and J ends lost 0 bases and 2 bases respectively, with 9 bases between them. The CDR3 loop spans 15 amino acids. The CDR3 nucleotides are TGTGCCAGCAGCTTGGTTCACCATCGCAATCAGCCCCAGCATTTT. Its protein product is CASSLVHHRNQPQHF.

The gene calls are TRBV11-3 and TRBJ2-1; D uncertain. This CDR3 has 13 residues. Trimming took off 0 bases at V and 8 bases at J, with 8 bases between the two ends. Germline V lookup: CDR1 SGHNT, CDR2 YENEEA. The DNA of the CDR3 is TGTGCCAGCAGCTTAGAGTTTACGGATGAGCAGTTCTTC. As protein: CASSLEFTDEQFF. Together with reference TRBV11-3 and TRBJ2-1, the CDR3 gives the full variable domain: EAGVVQSPRYKIIEKKQPVAFWCNPISGHNTLYWYLQNLGQGPELLIRYENEEAVDDSQLPKDRFSAERLKGVDSTLKIQPAELGDSAVYLCASSLEFTDEQFFGPGTRLTVL.

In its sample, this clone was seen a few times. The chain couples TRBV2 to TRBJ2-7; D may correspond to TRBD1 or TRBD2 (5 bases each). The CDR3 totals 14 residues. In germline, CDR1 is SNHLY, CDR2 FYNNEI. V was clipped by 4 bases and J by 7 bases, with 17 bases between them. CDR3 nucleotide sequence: TGTGCCAGCAGTGTAGGGACCGACGATTGGGAGCAGTACTTC. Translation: CASSVGTDDWEQYF. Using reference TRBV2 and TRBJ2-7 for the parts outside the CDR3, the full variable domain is EPEVTQTPSHQVTQMGQEVILRCVPISNHLYFYWYRQILGQKVEFLVSFYNNEISEKSEIFDDQFSVERPDGSNFTLKIRSTKLEDSAMYFCASSVGTDDWEQYFGPGTRLTVT.

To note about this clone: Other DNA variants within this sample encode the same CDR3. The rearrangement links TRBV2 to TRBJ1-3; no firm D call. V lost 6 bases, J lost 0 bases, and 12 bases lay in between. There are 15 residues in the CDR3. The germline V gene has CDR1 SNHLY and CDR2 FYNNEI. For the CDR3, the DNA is TGTGCCAGCAGACGGACTCCCAGCTCTGGAAACACCATATATTTT. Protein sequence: CASRRTPSSGNTIYF.

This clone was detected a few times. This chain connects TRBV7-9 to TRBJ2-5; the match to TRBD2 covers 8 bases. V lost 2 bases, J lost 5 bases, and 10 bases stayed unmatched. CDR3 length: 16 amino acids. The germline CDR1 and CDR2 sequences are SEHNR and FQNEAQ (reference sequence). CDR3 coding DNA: TGTGCCAGCAGCTTAAGAATCGGGAGGGCGGGGGAGACCCAGTACTTC. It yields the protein CASSLRIGRAGETQYF.

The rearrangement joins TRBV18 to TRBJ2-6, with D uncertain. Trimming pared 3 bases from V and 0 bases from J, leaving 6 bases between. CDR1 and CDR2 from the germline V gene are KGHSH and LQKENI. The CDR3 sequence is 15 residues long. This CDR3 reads CASSPQSSGANVLTF. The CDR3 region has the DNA TGTGCCAGCTCACCCCAGTCCTCTGGGGCCAACGTCCTGACTTTC.

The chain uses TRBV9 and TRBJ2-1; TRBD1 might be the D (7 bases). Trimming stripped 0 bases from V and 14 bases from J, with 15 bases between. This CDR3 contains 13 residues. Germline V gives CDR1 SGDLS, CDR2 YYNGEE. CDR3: CASSVGQGPGEFF. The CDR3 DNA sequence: TGTGCCAGCAGCGTAGGACAGGGCCCGGGGGAGTTCTTC.

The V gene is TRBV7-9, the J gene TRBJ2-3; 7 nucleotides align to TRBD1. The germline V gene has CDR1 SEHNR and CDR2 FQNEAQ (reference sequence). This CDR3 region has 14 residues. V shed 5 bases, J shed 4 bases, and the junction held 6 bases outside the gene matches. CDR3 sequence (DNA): TGTGCCAGCAGCCCGACAGGGCGCCCAGATACGCAGTATTTT. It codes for CASSPTGRPDTQYF.

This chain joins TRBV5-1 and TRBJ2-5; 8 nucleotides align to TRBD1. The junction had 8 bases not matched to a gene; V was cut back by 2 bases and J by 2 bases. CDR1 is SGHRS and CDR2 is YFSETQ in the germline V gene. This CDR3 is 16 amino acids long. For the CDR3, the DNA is TGCGCCAGCAGCTTTGTGAGTGGGACAGGACAAGAGACCCAGTACTTC. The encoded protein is CASSFVSGTGQETQYF.

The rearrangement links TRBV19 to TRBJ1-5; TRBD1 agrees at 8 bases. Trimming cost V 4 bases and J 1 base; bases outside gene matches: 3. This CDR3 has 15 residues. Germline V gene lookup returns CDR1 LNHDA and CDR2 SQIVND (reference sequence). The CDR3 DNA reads TGTGCCAGTAGTACTCAGGGGGCAAGCAATCAGCCCCAGCATTTT. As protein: CASSTQGASNQPQHF.

CDR3 in DNA: TGTGCCGGATACGCCCCGCTAGGGGGGGGCTACGAGCAGTACTTC. It translates to CAGYAPLGGGYEQYF. The rearrangement joins TRBV2 to TRBJ2-7; possibly TRBD2 for D (7 bases). Between the trimmed V and J ends, which lost 11 bases and 3 bases, there was a span of 23 bases. This CDR3 has 15 residues. Germline CDR1 reads SNHLY; CDR2 reads FYNNEI.

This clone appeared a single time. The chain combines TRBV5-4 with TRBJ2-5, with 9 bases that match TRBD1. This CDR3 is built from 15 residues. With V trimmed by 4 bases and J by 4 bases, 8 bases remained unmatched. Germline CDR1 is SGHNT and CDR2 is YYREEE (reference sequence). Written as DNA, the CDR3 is TGTGCCAGCAGCCCTCTCGCGGACAGGGGAGAGACCCAGTACTTC. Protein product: CASSPLADRGETQYF.